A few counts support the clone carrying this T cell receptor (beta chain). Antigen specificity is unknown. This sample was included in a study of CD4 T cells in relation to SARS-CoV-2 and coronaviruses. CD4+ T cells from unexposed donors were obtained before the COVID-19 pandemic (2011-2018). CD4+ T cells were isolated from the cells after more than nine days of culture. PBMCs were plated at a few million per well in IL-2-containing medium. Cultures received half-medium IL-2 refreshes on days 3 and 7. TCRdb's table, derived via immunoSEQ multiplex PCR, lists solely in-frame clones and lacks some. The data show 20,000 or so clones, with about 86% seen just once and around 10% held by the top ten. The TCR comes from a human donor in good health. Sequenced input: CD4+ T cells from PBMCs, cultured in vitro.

CDR3 nucleotides: TGTGCCAGCAGCTACGACAGGAGCTATGGCTACACCTTC. Its translation is CASSYDRSYGYTF. V and J are TRBV5-4 and TRBJ1-2, with TRBD1 as a possible D gene (6 bases). The ends were cut back, 3 bases at V and 4 bases at J, with 10 bases in the middle. Germline CDR1 reads SGHNT; CDR2 reads YYREEE (reference sequence). The CDR3 covers 13 residues.